This T cell receptor (beta chain) was obtained from a study of cytomegalovirus exposure and HLA in healthy donors (dated by TCRdb to the late 2010s). Background for the entire study: In an earlier analysis of approximately 500 of the donors, 276 Gb of sequence data and 90 million to 130 million unique TCR beta sequences from 180 million or so T cells were reported. To predict cytomegalovirus infection status, the study combined high-throughput TCR immunosequencing, statistical association of individual TCRs with disease status, and machine learning. An earlier analysis of more than 450 of the donors used high-throughput TCR beta sequencing to judge whether each TCR beta V gene segment behaved as functional or pseudogenic. Typing coverage differed by locus: A, B, C, DRB1 and DQB1 were typed in roughly 629-630 donors, DQA1 in 522, DPA1 in some 600, and DPB1 in just under 490. Of the 350 to 450 genotyped donors, roughly 76% were placed in the genetic ancestry cluster associated with self-reported Caucasian donors. The study profiled the T cell repertoires of some 610 subjects by immunosequencing and related them to cytomegalovirus serostatus. Besides the first cohort of 666 subjects, a separate validation cohort made up of 95 to 150 different subjects was used. Donor age, sex, ethnicity and CMV serostatus were compiled alongside the repertoire data. An early release that covered more than 550 HLA-typed donors contained about 290 gigabases of sequencing data and tens of millions of unique TCR sequences. The aim of the study was to test whether cataloging public T cell receptors could identify signatures of past pathogen exposure. Roughly 5 DR-DQ haplotypes were handled as single units for association and clustering, since linkage in the cohort was strong. HLA typing included class I and class II loci at four-digit resolution. A later analysis re-examined previously published TCR beta repertoires from just over 650 donors and added high-resolution HLA genotyping to investigate patterns of TCR occurrence. Rather than drawing on any new phenotypic data, the later analysis identified candidate immune exposures from TCR beta sequences and the way those sequences occurred across donors. Genome-wide SNP genotypes for about 65% of the 666 donors were used in a later genetic analysis, which treated that subset as a discovery cohort. Across approximately 400 genotyped donors of the cohort, an average of roughly 230,000 unique TCR beta nucleotide sequences per donor were sequenced, and roughly 18% of those sequences were non-productive. Every discovery cohort repertoire had been produced on one sequencing platform. What the work shows at the level of the full study, not this receptor alone: Compared with equally common non-associated chains, HLA-associated TCR beta chains in a later analysis were more clonally expanded and had lower generation probabilities. The earlier analysis of some 540 of the donors excluded approximately 17 rarely observed V segments, including chromosome 9 orphons, because counts were too low. The authors suggested that the approach could potentially be extended to other disease states and immunological phenotypes. Most TCR sequences were observed very rarely across donors, whereas some public TCRs were present in many individuals. Only TCR beta chains were sequenced in this cohort, and the absence of alpha or paired-chain data limited detectable features. According to a later genetic analysis, donors in an Asian-associated ancestry cluster had fewer N-insertions in productive TCRs than the approximately 610-donor mean. Immune exposure information for the cohort was limited to CMV serostatus. In a later genetic analysis, a missense DCLRE1C variant was associated with V-gene and J-gene trimming of TCR beta chains, and the association was replicated in an independent cohort. Specific HLA alleles were associated with 16,951 TCR beta sequences at a false discovery rate of 0.05 in a later analysis. Presence/absence analyses assumed roughly uniform sequencing depth across donors, an assumption that may not hold. The study gave a list of 150 to 200 TCR beta chains associated with cytomegalovirus. A group of highly shared sequence variants was considered likely to be a technical artifact of the sequencing pipeline. In a later analysis, the rate of TCR association differed among HLA loci, with DRB1 alleles having the most associated TCRs and HLA-C alleles having the fewest. In an earlier analysis of some 540 of the donors, most TCR beta V segments appeared in productive rearrangements about 87% or about 30% of the time, broadly matching IMGT annotations. Because HLA typing was unavailable for some donors at each locus, only the typed subset was used in association tests. In a later analysis, several top co-occurrence clusters were reported to appear linked to parvovirus B19, influenza, CMV and Epstein-Barr virus. Cytomegalovirus status was reported to be diagnosed by the classifier with high specificity and sensitivity in both the original and validation cohorts. Three of the identified cytomegalovirus-associated TCR beta chains were confirmed in vitro to be specific for cytomegalovirus antigens. The 87-base-pair reads could not distinguish some IMGT-functional V segments, including TRBV6-2 and TRBV6-3, so those segments were excluded. When HLA alleles, especially DR and DQ, strongly co-occurred, attributing TCR associations to individual alleles was difficult. According to a later analysis, most CMV-associated TCR beta chains appeared to be HLA-restricted, and the HLA associations seemed to be driven largely by CMV exposure. Linkage disequilibrium might explain the correlated functional status among segregating V segments, but an unknown experimental factor could not be excluded. A further reported finding was that TCR beta sequences accurately predicted the HLA-A and HLA-B alleles for most subjects in the first cohort.

Relative to germline, V is missing 2 bases and J is missing 4 bases, with 8 bases of the junction outside any gene match. The CDR3 runs 16 amino acids, cysteine and phenylalanine included. Only the CDR3 DNA is retained, 48 bases long and in frame from the first base. CDR1 is given as MNHEY and CDR2 as SVGAGI, both from the germline V gene. The library was produced with the immunoSEQ multiplex PCR assay. For the multiplex PCR, a mixture combining 60 forward primers for TCR Vbeta segments and 13 reverse primers for TCR Jbeta segments was used. The CDR3 region of rearranged TCR beta genes was amplified from genomic DNA by a multiplex PCR assay. The amplified TCR beta libraries were sequenced on the Illumina HiSeq System as 87-base-pair reads. Turning to the authors' computational methods: A later analysis tallied 75 million to 85 million unique TCR beta chains across the 666 repertoires, and around 10 million of those chains were shared by two or more donors. A nearest-neighbor algorithm error-corrected the raw reads and collapsed the reads into unique sequences, merging closely related sequences to remove PCR and sequencing errors. CDR3 sequences were aligned to IMGT reference sequences to assign V, D and J gene segments. For a sequence to be retained, a match of at least six nucleotides was required to both a V gene segment and a J gene segment. A rearrangement was called productive if the CDR3 had no stop codons and remained in frame with V and J, and every other rearrangement was called non-productive. CDR3 was defined by IMGT convention, running from the second conserved V-encoded cysteine to the conserved J-encoded phenylalanine. The earlier analysis of about 500 of the donors excluded sequences that lacked an unambiguous match to a single V gene segment. An earlier analysis of under 750 of the donors called V segments functional above 56.7% productive rearrangements and segregating when the between-donor standard deviation exceeded 5%. A statistical classification framework was built for diagnosing cytomegalovirus status from the catalog of TCR beta chain sequences. In a later analysis, V and J genes were assigned by comparing TCR nucleotide sequences against IMGT/GENE-DB human TR gene sequences. A later analysis assigned CDR3 sequences and most-parsimonious VDJ recombination scenarios with the TCRdist pipeline. In a later analysis, each TCR beta chain was defined by its CDR3 amino acid sequence together with its V-gene family, and reads lacking a unique V-gene family were excluded. To address suspected cross-contamination and a sequencing artifact, a later analysis removed 550 to 750 highly shared, low-generation-probability nucleotide sequences. In a later analysis, a clonal expansion index was calculated for each public chain from normalized within-repertoire ranks of inferred template counts. A later analysis computed generation probabilities with a VDJ recombination model fitted to out-of-frame rearrangements, and checked the results against IGoR. A later analysis scored TCR-TCR, TCR-HLA and TCR-CMV co-occurrence with hypergeometric tests, applying a repertoire-size bias correction to TCR pairs. False discovery rates were estimated in a later analysis by permuting HLA or CMV assignments 20 times. In a later analysis, co-occurring TCRs were grouped with DBSCAN, and TCRdist sequence similarity was added when clustering was performed within HLA-allele-positive subsets. Repertoires with fewer than 30,000 or more than 120,000 public chains were left out of co-occurrence clustering, as were about 5 repertoires with anomalous nucleotide sharing. The source is immuneACCESS, and TCRdb retained only in-frame sequences with V and J called. Part of the clones is not carried over; for the studies checked, unresolved V genes explain less than half of this, and the remainder is unexplained. Clone size and the V and J calls come from that table; the DNA yielded D and trimming. This sample's listing comprises 87,000 or so clones. The ten largest clonotypes hold roughly 14% of the sample.

The cohort was made up of 666 healthy bone marrow donors. All cohort members were sampled while nominally healthy, although unrecorded immune exposures were likely present. The donor tested CMV seropositive, placing the donor among the 289 seropositive members of the cohort. Each donor provided a peripheral blood sample, and peripheral blood mononuclear cells were used for TCR beta sequencing. Genomic DNA was extracted from the blood cell samples with the Qiagen DNeasy Blood Extraction Kit. In regard to this clone: Its antigen is not yet known.

The chain links TRBV6-5 with TRBJ1-5, with 7 middle bases fitting TRBD1. This TCR derives from a man in his forties or fifties in good health and CMV-seropositive. Sequences were obtained from PBMCs. This receptor carries the CDR3 CASSYGPPRGNQPQHF. The sequence in DNA is TGTGCCAGCAGTTACGGTCCCCCCAGGGGGAATCAGCCCCAGCATTTT.